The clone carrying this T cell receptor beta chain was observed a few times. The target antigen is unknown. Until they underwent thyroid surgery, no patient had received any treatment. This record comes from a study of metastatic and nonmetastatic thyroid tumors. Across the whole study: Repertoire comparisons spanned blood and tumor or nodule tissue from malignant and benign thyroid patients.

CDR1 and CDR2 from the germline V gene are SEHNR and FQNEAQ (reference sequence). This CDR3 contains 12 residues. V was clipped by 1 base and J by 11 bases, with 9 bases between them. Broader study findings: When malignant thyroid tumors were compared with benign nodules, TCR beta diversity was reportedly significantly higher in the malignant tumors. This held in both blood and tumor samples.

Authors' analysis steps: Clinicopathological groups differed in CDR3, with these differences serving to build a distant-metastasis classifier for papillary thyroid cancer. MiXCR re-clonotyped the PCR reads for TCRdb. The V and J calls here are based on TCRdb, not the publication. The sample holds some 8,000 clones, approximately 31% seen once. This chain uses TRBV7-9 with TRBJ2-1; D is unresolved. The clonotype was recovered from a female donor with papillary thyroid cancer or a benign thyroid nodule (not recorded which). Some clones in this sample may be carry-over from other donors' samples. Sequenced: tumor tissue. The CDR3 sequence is CASSLGYIQQFF. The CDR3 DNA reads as TGTGCCAGCAGCTTAGGATATATCCAGCAGTTCTTC.